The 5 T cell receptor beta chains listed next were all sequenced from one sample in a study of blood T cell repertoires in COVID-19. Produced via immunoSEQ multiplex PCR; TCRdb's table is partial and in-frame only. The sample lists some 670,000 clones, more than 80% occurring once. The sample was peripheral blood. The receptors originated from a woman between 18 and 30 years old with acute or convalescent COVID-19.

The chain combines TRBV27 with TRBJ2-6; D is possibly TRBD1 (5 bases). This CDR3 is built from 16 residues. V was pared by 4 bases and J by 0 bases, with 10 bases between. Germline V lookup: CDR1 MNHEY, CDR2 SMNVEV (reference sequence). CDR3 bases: TGTGCCAGCAGTTCTCTGGGGCCCTCTGGGGCCAACGTCCTGACTTTC. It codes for CASSSLGPSGANVLTF.

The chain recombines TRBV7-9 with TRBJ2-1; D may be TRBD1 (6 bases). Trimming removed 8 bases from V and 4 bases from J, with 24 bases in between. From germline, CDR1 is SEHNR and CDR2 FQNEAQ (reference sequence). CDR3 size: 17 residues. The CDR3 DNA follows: TGTGCCAGCGCCAAAGACGTTAGGCAGGACAGTTACAATGAGCAGTTCTTC. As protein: CASAKDVRQDSYNEQFF.

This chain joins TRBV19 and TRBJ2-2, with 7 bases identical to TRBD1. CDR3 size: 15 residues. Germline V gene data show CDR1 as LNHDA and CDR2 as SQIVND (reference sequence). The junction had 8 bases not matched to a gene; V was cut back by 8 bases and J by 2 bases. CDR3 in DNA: TGTGCCAGTGGTCGACAGGGCCTAAACACCGGGGAGCTGTTTTTT. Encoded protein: CASGRQGLNTGELFF.

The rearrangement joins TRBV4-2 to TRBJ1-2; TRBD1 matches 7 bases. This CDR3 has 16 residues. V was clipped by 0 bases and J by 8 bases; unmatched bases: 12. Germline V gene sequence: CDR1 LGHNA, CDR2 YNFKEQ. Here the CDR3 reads CASSQEVRQGVDGYTF. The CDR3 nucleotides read TGTGCCAGCAGCCAAGAGGTGCGGCAGGGGGTCGACGGCTACACCTTC.

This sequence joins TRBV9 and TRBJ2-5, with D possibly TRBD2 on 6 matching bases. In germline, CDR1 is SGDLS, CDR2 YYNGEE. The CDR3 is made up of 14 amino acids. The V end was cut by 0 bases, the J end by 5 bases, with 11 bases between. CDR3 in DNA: TGTGCCAGCAGCGTAGGTTCAGGGAGGGAGACCCAGTACTTC. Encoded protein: CASSVGSGRETQYF. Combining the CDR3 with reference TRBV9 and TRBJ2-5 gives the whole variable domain DSGVTQTPKHLITATGQRVTLRCSPRSGDLSVYWYQQSLDQGLQFLIQYYNGEERAKGNILERFSAQQFPDLHSELNLSSLELGDSALYFCASSVGSGRETQYFGPGTRLLVL.